Listed below are T cell receptor beta chains from one sample, sequenced in a study of blood T cell repertoires in COVID-19. TCRdb's table, derived via immunoSEQ multiplex PCR, lists solely in-frame clones and lacks some. The sample holds roughly 150,000 clones, around 84% seen once. Sequencing used peripheral blood. These receptor sequences come from a woman older than 75 with acute or convalescent COVID-19. The CDR3 runs from the conserved cysteine through the conserved F or W. D genes are given only for firm matches. Clone size is stated in some rows and not others, as once, few, many or a class when expanded.

DNA: TGTGCCACCAGCAGAGGGCAACAGGTACTGGGGGGCTACACCTTC
CDR3: CATSRGQQVLGGYTF
V: TRBV15
D: -
J: TRBJ1-2
size: -

DNA: TGTGCCAGTAGTTATTCCCAGGGGTCGGGGAAAGCTTTCTTT
CDR3: CASSYSQGSGKAFF
V: TRBV19
D: -
J: TRBJ1-1
size: once

DNA: TGTGCCAGCAGCTCACTGAGTAGCACAGATACGCAGTATTTT
CDR3: CASSSLSSTDTQYF
V: TRBV5-4
D: -
J: TRBJ2-3
size: -

DNA: TGCGCCAGCTTTCCGGACATCAACACCGGGGAGCTGTTTTTT
CDR3: CASFPDINTGELFF
V: TRBV5-1
D: -
J: TRBJ2-2
size: -

DNA: TGTGCCAGCAGTCCCCGGGACAGGGTTTCCGGGGCCAACGTCCTGACTTTC
CDR3: CASSPRDRVSGANVLTF
V: TRBV5-4
D: TRBD1
J: TRBJ2-6
size: -

DNA: TGTGCCAGCAGTTCACCGCGGACAGGGGGCATGGTCAATCAGCCCCAGCATTTT
CDR3: CASSSPRTGGMVNQPQHF
V: TRBV6-2/TRBV6-3
D: TRBD1
J: TRBJ1-5
size: -

DNA: TGTGCCAGCAGCTTAGGGGGAGGGATTAATTCACCCCTCCACTTT
CDR3: CASSLGGGINSPLHF
V: TRBV7-2
D: -
J: TRBJ1-6
size: once

DNA: TGTGCCAGCAGCTTGGATGACTCTAACTATGGCTACACCTTC
CDR3: CASSLDDSNYGYTF
V: TRBV5-4
D: -
J: TRBJ1-2
size: -

DNA: TGCGCCAGCAGCTTGGATGGTGGGCAGGGTGGAGATGAGCAGTTCTTC
CDR3: CASSLDGGQGGDEQFF
V: TRBV5-1
D: -
J: TRBJ2-1
size: -

DNA: TGTGCCAGCAGCCCCCTAATAGGGGGACGTAATCAGCCCCAGCATTTT
CDR3: CASSPLIGGRNQPQHF
V: TRBV7-9
D: -
J: TRBJ1-5
size: -

DNA: TGTGCCTGGAGGCGGGGGGTACGGGGAGAGACCCAGTACTTC
CDR3: CAWRRGVRGETQYF
V: TRBV30
D: TRBD2
J: TRBJ2-5
size: -

DNA: TGCGCCAGCAGCTTCCGACAGGGGTGGAGCACCGGGGAGCTGTTTTTT
CDR3: CASSFRQGWSTGELFF
V: TRBV5-1
D: TRBD1
J: TRBJ2-2
size: -

DNA: TGTGCCAGCAGTGAAGCGGGGTTATTGGGGGGGCTTGAGACCCAGTACTTC
CDR3: CASSEAGLLGGLETQYF
V: TRBV6-1
D: -
J: TRBJ2-5
size: once

DNA: TGTGCCAGCAGCTGGGGGGTCCCATATGAACAAGGTGAAGCTTTCTTT
CDR3: CASSWGVPYEQGEAFF
V: TRBV5-4
D: -
J: TRBJ1-1
size: -

DNA: TGTGCCAGCAGCTTAGGAAGCGGGGACCAAGAGACCCAGTACTTC
CDR3: CASSLGSGDQETQYF
V: TRBV11-3
D: TRBD2
J: TRBJ2-5
size: -